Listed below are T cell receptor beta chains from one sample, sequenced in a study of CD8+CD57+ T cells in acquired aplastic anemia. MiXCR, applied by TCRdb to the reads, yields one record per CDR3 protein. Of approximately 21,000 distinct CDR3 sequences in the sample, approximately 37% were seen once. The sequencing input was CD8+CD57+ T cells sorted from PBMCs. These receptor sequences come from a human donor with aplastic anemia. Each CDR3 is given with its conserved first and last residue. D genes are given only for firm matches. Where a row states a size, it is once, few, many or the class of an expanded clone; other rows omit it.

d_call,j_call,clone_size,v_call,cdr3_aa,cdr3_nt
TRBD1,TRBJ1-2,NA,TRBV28,CASSEGQGSGYTF,TGTGCCAGCAGTGAAGGACAGGGGAGTGGCTACACCTTC
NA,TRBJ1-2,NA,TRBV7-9,CASSLRGDGYTF,TGTGCCAGCAGCTTGAGAGGGGATGGCTACACCTTC
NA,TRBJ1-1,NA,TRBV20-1,CSASPYDIEAFF,TGCAGTGCTAGTCCCTATGACATTGAAGCTTTCTTT
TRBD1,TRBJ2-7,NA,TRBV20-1,CSAPDRGKSYERYF,TGCAGTGCACCTGACAGGGGGAAGTCCTACGAGCGGTACTTC
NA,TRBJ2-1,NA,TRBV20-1,CSAIERGLKRRNEQFF,TGCAGTGCCATTGAGCGCGGGCTCAAAAGGCGGAATGAGCAGTTCTTC
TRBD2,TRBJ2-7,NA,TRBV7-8,CASSLAGGGGYEQYF,TGTGCCAGCAGCTTAGCCGGGGGGGGGGGTTACGAGCAGTACTTC
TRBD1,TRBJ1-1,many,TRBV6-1,CASSEALGDRNTEAFF,TGTGCCAGCAGTGAAGCGCTTGGGGACAGGAACACTGAAGCTTTCTTT
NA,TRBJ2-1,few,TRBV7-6,CASSFDGEQFF,TGTGCCAGCAGCTTCGATGGGGAGCAGTTCTTC
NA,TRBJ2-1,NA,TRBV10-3,CATKVGGTARNEQFF,TGTGCCACAAAAGTCGGCGGGACAGCGCGAAATGAGCAGTTCTTC
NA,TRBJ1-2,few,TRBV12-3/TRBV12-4,CASSDSNYGYTF,TGTGCCAGCAGCGACAGTAACTATGGCTACACCTTC
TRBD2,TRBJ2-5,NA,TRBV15,CATSSRTSGRRGVMETQYF,TGTGCCACCAGCAGTAGGACTAGCGGGAGAAGGGGGGTTATGGAGACCCAGTACTTC
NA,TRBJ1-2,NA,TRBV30,CAWREPGTAINYGYTF,TGTGCCTGGAGGGAGCCGGGGACGGCGATTAACTATGGCTACACCTTC
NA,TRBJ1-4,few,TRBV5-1,CASSGADTNEKLFF,TGCGCCAGCAGTGGGGCAGACACTAATGAAAAACTGTTTTTT
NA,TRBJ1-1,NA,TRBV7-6,CASSLGENTEAFF,TGTGCCAGCAGCCTAGGGGAGAACACTGAAGCTTTCTTT
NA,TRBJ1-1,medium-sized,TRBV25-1,CASSYRVETEAFF,TGTGCCAGCAGCTACAGGGTAGAAACTGAAGCTTTCTTT
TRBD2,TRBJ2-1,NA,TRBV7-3,CASSLMIQLIGGGAGYNEQFF,TGTGCCAGCAGCTTAATGATCCAACTGATCGGCGGGGGGGCCGGTTACAATGAGCAGTTCTTC
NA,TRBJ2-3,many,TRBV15,CATSVGGTDTQYF,TGTGCCACCAGCGTTGGGGGCACAGATACGCAGTATTTT
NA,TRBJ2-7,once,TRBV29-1,CSAEDLGPRGEQYF,TGCAGCGCTGAAGATCTGGGGCCCCGGGGGGAGCAGTACTTC
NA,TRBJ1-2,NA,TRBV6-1,CASSGWRGTSTNYGYTF,TGTGCCAGCAGTGGGTGGCGGGGAACCAGTACTAACTATGGCTACACCTTC
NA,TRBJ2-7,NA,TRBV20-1,CSARDLGLVSSYEQYF,TGCAGTGCTAGAGATTTGGGGCTGGTTTCCAGCTACGAGCAGTACTTC
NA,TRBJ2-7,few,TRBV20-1,CSAPAPLGNEQYF,TGCAGTGCGCCGGCCCCCCTTGGAAACGAGCAGTACTTC
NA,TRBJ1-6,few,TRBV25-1,CASSERGGSPLHF,TGTGCCAGCAGTGAGAGGGGCGGTTCACCCCTCCACTTT
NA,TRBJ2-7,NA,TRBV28,CASSLGGTKIYEQYF,TGTGCCAGCAGTTTAGGGGGGACAAAGATTTACGAGCAGTACTTC
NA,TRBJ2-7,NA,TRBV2,CASSGLVRTRAYEQYF,TGTGCCAGCAGTGGACTGGTTAGGACACGGGCCTACGAGCAGTACTTC
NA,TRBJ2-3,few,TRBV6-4,CASSDSTRGTDTQYF,TGTGCCAGCAGTGACTCAACGCGGGGCACAGATACGCAGTATTTT
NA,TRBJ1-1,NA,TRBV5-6,CASSLSEEAFF,TGTGCCAGCAGCCTCTCGGAAGAAGCTTTCTTT
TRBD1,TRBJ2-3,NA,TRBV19,CASSETGTDTQYF,TGTGCCAGTAGTGAGACAGGGACAGATACGCAGTATTTT
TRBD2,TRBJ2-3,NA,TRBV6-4,CASSEGREADTQYF,TGTGCCAGCAGCGAAGGGAGGGAGGCAGATACGCAGTATTTT
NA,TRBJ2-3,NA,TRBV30,CAWTDGKSTDTQYF,TGTGCCTGGACGGACGGGAAAAGCACAGATACGCAGTATTTT
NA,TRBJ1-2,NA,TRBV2,CASSAFYGYTF,TGTGCCAGCAGTGCCTTCTATGGCTACACCTTC
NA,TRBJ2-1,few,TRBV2,CASSAGNEQFF,TGTGCCAGCAGTGCAGGGAATGAGCAGTTCTTC
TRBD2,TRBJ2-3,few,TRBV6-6,CASSYGGLAGGWGTDTQYF,TGTGCCAGCAGTTACGGTGGACTAGCGGGAGGCTGGGGGACAGATACGCAGTATTTT
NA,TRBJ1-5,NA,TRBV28,CASSSHGNQPQHF,TGTGCCAGCAGTTCACATGGCAATCAGCCCCAGCATTTT
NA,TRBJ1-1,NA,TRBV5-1,CASSRQAMNTEAFF,TGCGCCAGCAGCCGCCAAGCTATGAACACTGAGGCTTTCTTT
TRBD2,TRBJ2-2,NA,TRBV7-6,CASSQTGTRGTGELFF,TGTGCCAGCAGCCAGACCGGGACTAGAGGCACCGGGGAGCTGTTTTTT
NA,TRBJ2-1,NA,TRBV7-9,CASSLGAGAWYEQFF,TGTGCCAGCAGCTTAGGGGCAGGGGCTTGGTATGAGCAGTTCTTC
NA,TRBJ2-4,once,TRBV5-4,CASSLDAGWDQYF,TGTGCCAGCAGCTTGGATGCAGGGTGGGATCAGTACTTC
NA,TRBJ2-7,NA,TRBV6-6,CATMDSRDEQYF,TGTGCCACCATGGACAGTCGGGACGAGCAGTACTTC
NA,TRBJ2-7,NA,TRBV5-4,CASSQGRLGTHEQYF,TGTGCCAGCAGCCAGGGACGCTTGGGCACCCACGAGCAGTACTTC
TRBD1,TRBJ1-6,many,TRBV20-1,CSASHRRDRGRSPLHF,TGCAGTGCTTCCCACCGCCGGGACAGGGGTAGGTCACCCCTCCACTTT
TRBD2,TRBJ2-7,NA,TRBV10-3,CAIRGGGVGGEQQYF,TGTGCCATCAGGGGGGGAGGGGTGGGTGGGGAGCAGCAGTACTTC
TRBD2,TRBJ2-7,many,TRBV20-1,CSARDPSKGTSGSEQYF,TGCAGTGCTAGAGATCCAAGTAAGGGGACTAGCGGGAGCGAGCAGTACTTC
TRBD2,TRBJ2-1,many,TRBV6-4,CASSEGAGGGDNEQFF,TGTGCCAGCAGTGAAGGGGCTGGCGGGGGGGATAATGAGCAGTTCTTC
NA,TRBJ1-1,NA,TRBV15,CATSSPQRGDTEAFF,TGTGCCACCAGCAGTCCACAGAGAGGGGACACTGAAGCTTTCTTT
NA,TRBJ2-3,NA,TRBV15,CATSRDNGPSDTQYF,TGTGCCACCAGCAGAGACAATGGACCCTCGGATACGCAGTATTTT
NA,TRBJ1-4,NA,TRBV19,CASKDRVTNEKLFF,TGTGCCAGTAAGGACAGAGTAACTAATGAAAAACTGTTTTTT
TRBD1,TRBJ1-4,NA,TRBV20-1,CSAKGQGLEKPFF,TGCAGTGCTAAGGGACAGGGGCTTGAAAAACCGTTTTTT
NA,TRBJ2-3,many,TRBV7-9,CASSSGSWADGTQYF,TGTGCCAGCAGCTCCGGGTCCTGGGCAGATGGTACGCAGTATTTT
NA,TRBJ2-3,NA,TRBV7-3,CASSFGQYPDTQYF,TGTGCCAGCAGCTTTGGCCAGTACCCAGATACGCAGTATTTT
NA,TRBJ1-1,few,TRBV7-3,CASSLGKNTEAFF,TGTGCCAGCAGCTTAGGTAAAAACACTGAAGCTTTCTTT
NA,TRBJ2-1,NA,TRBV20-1,CSARDPWERGEQFF,TGCAGTGCTAGAGATCCTTGGGAGCGAGGTGAGCAGTTCTTC
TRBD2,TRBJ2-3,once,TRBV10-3,CAISAAGGGTDTRYF,TGTGCCATCAGTGCGGCGGGGGGGGGCACAGATACGCGGTATTTT
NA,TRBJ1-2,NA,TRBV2,CASSEKYGYTF,TGTGCCAGCAGTGAAAAGTATGGCTACACCTTC
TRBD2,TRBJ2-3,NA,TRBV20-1,CSATWTSRGTDTQYF,TGCAGTGCTACTTGGACTAGCAGGGGCACAGATACGCAGTATTTT